A single sample is the source of the 27 T cell receptor beta chains below, sequenced in a study of cytomegalovirus exposure and HLA in healthy donors. The PCR made use of 60 Vbeta and 13 Jbeta primers. The table came from immunoSEQ multiplex PCR; TCRdb's copy has only in-frame clones and leaves some out. The sample lists roughly 250,000 clones, roughly 80% occurring once. The sample taken for sequencing was PBMCs. Receptors were obtained from a girl aged 2 to 10 in good health and CMV-seronegative.

CDR3 protein: CASSQLPGLAETGELFF. Written as DNA, the CDR3 is TGCGCCAGCAGCCAACTACCGGGACTAGCGGAAACCGGGGAGCTGTTTTTT. The chain recombines TRBV4-1 with TRBJ2-2, with 11 bases identical to TRBD2. With V trimmed by 2 bases and J by 5 bases, 7 bases remained unmatched. Germline V gene lookup returns CDR1 MGHRA and CDR2 YSYEKL. This CDR3 is built from 17 residues.

This chain links TRBV18 with TRBJ1-2; tentative D call: TRBD1 (6 bases). Trimming removed 4 bases at V and 8 bases at J, with 17 bases between. Germline V lookup: CDR1 KGHSH, CDR2 LQKENI. CDR3 length: 14 residues. CDR3 bases: TGTGCCAGCTCACGTCCCGGGGGGGCGTGGGGCTACACCTTC. This codes for CASSRPGGAWGYTF.

The chain employs TRBV6-5 and TRBJ2-7; D perhaps matches TRBD2 (5 bases). This CDR3 is 13 amino acids long. With 5 bases removed from V and 10 bases from J, the gap between germline ends came to 18 bases. Germline lookup yields CDR1 MNHEY and CDR2 SVGAGI. CDR3 in DNA: TGTGCCAGCAGTGAGTTCGGCAGCCGACTACAGTACTTC. This translates into CASSEFGSRLQYF.

This chain uses TRBV28 with TRBJ1-2, with 7 bases aligning to TRBD1. Per germline, CDR1 MDHEN and CDR2 SYDVKM. V dropped 5 bases and J dropped 4; count of bases not matched to a gene: 7. CDR3 length equals 14 residues. The CDR3, as DNA: TGTGCCAGCAGTGGGGGACAGTCGATCTATGGCTACACCTTC. Translated, it gives CASSGGQSIYGYTF.

In its sample, this clone was seen once. The rearrangement joins TRBV6-5 to TRBJ2-1, with D unclear. This CDR3 is built from 13 residues. Germline assignment: CDR1 MNHEY and CDR2 SVGAGI. Deletions cut 0 bases from V and 10 bases from J, with 10 bases between. The CDR3 DNA follows: TGTGCCAGCAGTTACTCGACGGGTTCCGAGCAGTTCTTC. Translating it yields CASSYSTGSEQFF.

The rearrangement links TRBV5-1 to TRBJ1-1; 7 bases are shared with TRBD1. Germline loops: CDR1 SGHRS, CDR2 YFSETQ. The junction had 5 bases not matched to a gene; V was cut back by 6 bases and J by 6 bases. The CDR3 loop spans 12 amino acids. The CDR3 loop reads CASTLTGPEAFF. Here the CDR3 DNA reads TGCGCCAGCACCCTGACAGGGCCTGAAGCTTTCTTT.

Points on this clone: This same CDR3 is encoded by further DNA sequences in the sample. The chain employs TRBV7-9 and TRBJ1-5, with 7 bases identical to TRBD1. Germline lookup yields CDR1 SEHNR and CDR2 FQNEAQ (reference sequence). J lost 2 bases, V lost 6 bases, and 4 bases had no gene match. The CDR3 is made up of 14 amino acids. The CDR3 DNA reads TGTGCCAGCAGTCGCGGACAGGGCAATCAGCCCCAGCATTTT. The encoded protein is CASSRGQGNQPQHF. Variable domain in full (rest from reference TRBV7-9 and TRBJ1-5): DTGVSQNPRHKITKRGQNVTFRCDPISEHNRLYWYRQTLGQGPEFLTYFQNEAQLEKSRLLSDRFSAERPKGSFSTLEIQRTEQGDSAMYLCASSRGQGNQPQHFGDGTRLSIL.

The chain recombines TRBV6-5 with TRBJ2-7; D is perhaps TRBD2 (7 bases). CDR1 MNHEY and CDR2 SVGAGI come from the germline V gene. This CDR3 comprises 15 residues. The V end was cut by 7 bases, the J end by 2 bases, with 18 bases between. Here the CDR3 DNA reads TGTGCCAGCACTCCCTCGGGGGGCTGGACCTACGAGCAGTACTTC. As protein: CASTPSGGWTYEQYF.

In its sample, this clone was seen a few times. The chain uses TRBV7-9 and TRBJ1-4; no definite D call. Looked up from germline, CDR1 is SEHNR and CDR2 is FQNEAQ (reference sequence). This CDR3 region has 13 residues. V was cut by 5 bases and J by 8 bases, with 12 bases left in between. CDR3 nucleotides: TGTGCCAGCAGCCCCACGGAGGAGGAAAAACTGTTTTTT. Protein sequence: CASSPTEEEKLFF.

This CDR3 reads CASSLRGRSFYGYTF. CDR3 DNA sequence: TGCGCCAGCAGCCTCAGAGGCAGAAGCTTCTATGGCTACACCTTC. The J gene is TRBJ1-2, the V gene TRBV5-1, with D unclear. This CDR3 contains 15 residues. Trimming removed 4 bases at V and 4 bases at J, with 17 bases between. Germline V gene data show CDR1 as SGHRS and CDR2 as YFSETQ.

The chain employs TRBV27 and TRBJ2-1, with a weak D call TRBD1 (6 bases). The CDR3 consists of 15 residues. Trimming left V 5 bases short and J 3 bases short, with 14 bases between. Per germline, CDR1 MNHEY and CDR2 SMNVEV (reference sequence). The CDR3 coding sequence is TGTGCCAGCAGTCCATTGACAGGCTACTACAATGAGCAGTTCTTC. Amino acids: CASSPLTGYYNEQFF.

This chain uses TRBV7-7 with TRBJ2-3, with 8 bases lining up with TRBD2. Trimming cost V 1 base and J 5 bases; bases outside gene matches: 2. The CDR3 extends over 14 amino acids. CDR1 SSHAT and CDR2 FNYEAQ come from the germline V gene (reference sequence). The CDR3 loop is CASSLGLAGDTQYF. The CDR3 region has the DNA TGTGCCAGCAGCTTAGGGCTAGCGGGAGATACGCAGTATTTT.

The J gene is TRBJ1-2, the V gene TRBV19; D gene uncertain. The germline V gene encodes CDR1 LNHDA and CDR2 SQIVND (reference sequence). V was pared by 2 bases and J by 2 bases, with 6 bases between. The CDR3 totals 13 residues. The CDR3 bases are TGTGCCAGTAGTATAAGCGGGAACTATGGCTACACCTTC. The encoded protein is CASSISGNYGYTF.

The gene calls are TRBV28 and TRBJ1-5; 11 nucleotides align to TRBD1. The CDR3 loop spans 16 amino acids. Germline CDR1 and CDR2: MDHEN and SYDVKM. The trim removed 5 bases at V and 4 bases at J, leaving 7 bases unmatched. DNA of the CDR3: TGTGCCAGCAGTCCCATCCGGGACAGGGGGAATCAGCCCCAGCATTTT. This encodes CASSPIRDRGNQPQHF. Supplemented by reference TRBV28 and TRBJ1-5, the full variable domain reads DVKVTQSSRYLVKRTGEKVFLECVQDMDHENMFWYRQDPGLGLRLIYFSYDVKMKEKGDIPEGYSVSREKKERFSLILESASTNQTSMYLCASSPIRDRGNQPQHFGDGTRLSIL.

This sequence joins TRBV16 and TRBJ2-7; D is unresolved. V was pared by 0 bases and J by 6 bases, with 3 bases between. The CDR3 runs to 11 residues. CDR1 KGHSY and CDR2 FQNENV come from the germline V gene. CDR3 bases: TGTGCCAGCAGCCAATCCAGCGAGCAGTACTTC. Translation gives CASSQSSEQYF.

V is TRBV10-2 and J is TRBJ1-2; D not certain. Per germline, CDR1 WSHSY and CDR2 SAAADI. The CDR3 is made up of 15 amino acids. Deletions cut 4 bases from V and 4 bases from J, with 16 bases between. The CDR3 nucleotides read TGCGCCAGCAGTGCACGTTTTGAGGACTCCTATGGCTACACCTTC. Residues: CASSARFEDSYGYTF.

The chain combines TRBV19 with TRBJ1-6; D not resolved. The V gene lost 6 bases and the J gene lost 7 bases, with 13 bases spanning the gap. There are 14 residues in the CDR3. Germline CDR1 LNHDA, CDR2 SQIVND (reference sequence). The CDR3 sequence: CASRDDGWNSPLHF. In DNA form, the CDR3 reads TGTGCCAGTAGAGACGACGGGTGGAATTCACCCCTCCACTTT.

Only a few counts were recorded for this clone. The chain is built from TRBV5-1 and TRBJ1-4; D may be TRBD1 (5 bases). Trimming left V 6 bases short and J 5 bases short, with 17 bases between. The CDR3 loop spans 15 amino acids. Germline V gene sequence: CDR1 SGHRS, CDR2 YFSETQ. CDR3 sequence reads: CASKLTGTGNEKLFF. In nucleotides, the CDR3 is TGCGCCAGCAAACTTACCGGGACTGGAAATGAAAAACTGTTTTTT.

The V and J genes are TRBV9 and TRBJ1-1; no clear D. CDR1 and CDR2 (germline): SGDLS, YYNGEE. This CDR3 region has 14 residues. Trimming removed 3 bases at V and 0 bases at J, with 9 bases between. The CDR3 reads CASSGSSMNTEAFF. The CDR3 DNA reads TGTGCCAGCAGCGGATCTAGCATGAACACTGAAGCTTTCTTT.

This chain joins TRBV4-2 and TRBJ1-2, with TRBD1 matching 8 bases. Per germline, CDR1 LGHNA and CDR2 YNFKEQ. Losses at the gene ends were 3 bases for V and 7 bases for J; bases not matched to a gene: 13. The CDR3 is made up of 16 amino acids. CDR3 region: CASSQGTGPRIRGYTF. The CDR3, as DNA: TGTGCCAGCAGCCAGGGGACAGGTCCGCGGATCCGTGGCTACACCTTC.

The chain links TRBV10-2 to TRBJ2-1; 7 nucleotides match TRBD2. This CDR3 is 12 amino acids long. The junction had 5 bases not matched to a gene; V was cut back by 11 bases and J by 4 bases. Germline CDR1 is WSHSY and CDR2 is SAAADI. CDR3 sequence (DNA): TGCGCCGCGGCTAGCGGATACAATGAGCAGTTCTTC. This gives the protein CAAASGYNEQFF.

This clone has just one count. The chain links TRBV10-3 to TRBJ2-1; D is ambiguous. The CDR3 has 15 amino acids. The V gene lost 6 bases and the J gene lost 3 bases, with 15 bases spanning the gap. Germline lookup yields CDR1 ENHRY and CDR2 SYGVKD. The CDR3 protein is CAISSPLVDYNEQFF. The DNA of the CDR3 is TGTGCCATCAGCTCCCCGCTAGTGGACTACAATGAGCAGTTCTTC.

This rearrangement joins TRBV4-1 to TRBJ2-7; 9 positions agree with TRBD2. From germline, CDR1 is MGHRA and CDR2 YSYEKL. Trimming cost V 2 bases and J 3 bases; bases outside gene matches: 5. The CDR3 extends over 15 amino acids. The CDR3 is CASSQLAGPSYEQYF. The CDR3 DNA reads TGCGCCAGCAGCCAACTAGCGGGGCCGAGCTACGAGCAGTACTTC.

The J gene is TRBJ1-2, the V gene TRBV6-1; no definite D call. From germline, CDR1 is MNHNS and CDR2 SASEGT. The CDR3 is 12 residues long. The V gene lost 5 bases and the J gene lost 5 bases, with 9 bases spanning the gap. CDR3 region: CASSQVPYGYTF. In DNA form, the CDR3 reads TGTGCCAGCAGTCAGGTCCCTTATGGCTACACCTTC.

The chain joins TRBV5-5 to TRBJ2-7, with 10 bases fitting TRBD1. V lost 5 bases and J lost 0; bases outside the gene matches: 11. The CDR3 runs 17 residues. The germline V gene has CDR1 SGHKS and CDR2 YYEKEE (reference sequence). CDR3 nucleotides: TGTGCCAGCAGTCCCCCGGGACAGGGGCCTAGCTCCTACGAGCAGTACTTC. The encoded protein is CASSPPGQGPSSYEQYF.

This chain links TRBV18 with TRBJ1-2, with D hard to call. CDR1 KGHSH and CDR2 LQKENI come from the germline V gene. V lost 3 bases and J lost 0, with 17 bases in between. The CDR3 extends over 17 amino acids. This CDR3 reads CASSPYHLAGSNYGYTF. In DNA form, the CDR3 reads TGTGCCAGCTCACCCTATCACCTAGCGGGATCTAACTATGGCTACACCTTC.

The chain uses TRBV7-9 and TRBJ2-5, with D perhaps TRBD2 (5 bases). Gene TRBJ2-7 matches the end of the DNA better, so the J call may be wrong. The CDR3 runs to 16 residues. Germline CDR1 and CDR2: SEHNR and FQNEAQ (reference sequence). The CDR3 bases are TGTGCCAGCAGCTTAGGGTATTCGAGGGCGCTGAACGAGCAGTACTTC. Protein sequence: CASSLGYSRALNEQYF.